The 9 T cell receptor beta chains presented below share a single source sample, sequenced in a study of control samples from healthy donors and cancer patients. Using immunoSEQ multiplex PCR, the repertoire was profiled, and TCRdb retains in-frame clones only, with some absent. The sample has 120,000 or so clones; approximately 87% are singletons. Material: blood. The origin of the receptors is a man aged 55 to 69 in good health.

The chain employs TRBV5-1 and TRBJ2-1; 7 bases match TRBD2. J gave up 0 bases and V 4 bases, and 7 bases lay outside the gene matches. Germline V lookup: CDR1 SGHRS, CDR2 YFSETQ. The CDR3 runs to 16 residues. This CDR3 is CASSHLAASSYNEQFF. As DNA, the CDR3 is TGCGCCAGCAGCCATCTAGCGGCCTCCTCCTACAATGAGCAGTTCTTC.

The chain couples TRBV19 to TRBJ1-6; 7 bases align to TRBD1. V was clipped by 6 bases and J by 5 bases; unmatched bases: 10. This CDR3 region has 16 residues. The germline V gene has CDR1 LNHDA and CDR2 SQIVND (reference sequence). The CDR3 region is CASRGGQVVDNSPLHF. The DNA of the CDR3 is TGTGCCAGTAGGGGCGGACAGGTCGTCGATAATTCACCCCTCCACTTT.

The chain carries TRBV5-1 and TRBJ2-7; D gene unclear. Germline-derived CDR1 and CDR2 are SGHRS and YFSETQ. The CDR3 is 13 amino acids. Between the trimmed V and J ends, which lost 0 bases and 4 bases, there was a span of 8 bases. The CDR3 DNA sequence: TGCGCCAGCAGCTTGGTAGCTAGTTACGAGCAGTACTTC. It encodes CASSLVASYEQYF.

This chain links TRBV5-1 with TRBJ2-7; D is unclear. Trimming cost V 3 bases and J 3 bases, with 16 bases left between them. This CDR3 comprises 15 residues. Germline V lookup: CDR1 SGHRS, CDR2 YFSETQ. The CDR3 bases are TGCGCCAGCAGCTCGGTAGGAGACACTAACTACGAGCAGTACTTC. It encodes CASSSVGDTNYEQYF.

The CDR3 DNA reads as TGTGCCATCAGTGAGTCGAGTTGGGGACCTTTTACTGAAGCTTTCTTT. This sequence encodes CAISESSWGPFTEAFF. The chain is built from TRBV10-3 and TRBJ1-1; possibly TRBD1 for D (5 bases). CDR1 and CDR2 (germline): ENHRY, SYGVKD. The CDR3 has 16 residues. V was shortened by 0 bases and J by 5 bases, with 16 bases between the two germline ends.

V and J are TRBV2 and TRBJ2-7; 10 nucleotides align to TRBD2. Germline loops: CDR1 SNHLY, CDR2 FYNNEI. The trim removed 8 bases at V and 2 bases at J, leaving 9 bases unmatched. This CDR3 region has 15 residues. The chain's CDR3 is CASQVERGGPYEQYF. As DNA, the CDR3 is TGTGCCAGCCAGGTAGAGCGGGGGGGCCCCTACGAGCAGTACTTC. The full variable domain, with the rest looked up from reference TRBV2 and TRBJ2-7, is EPEVTQTPSHQVTQMGQEVILRCVPISNHLYFYWYRQILGQKVEFLVSFYNNEISEKSEIFDDQFSVERPDGSNFTLKIRSTKLEDSAMYFCASQVERGGPYEQYFGPGTRLTVT.

The chain employs TRBV11-2 and TRBJ2-3, with 8 bases matching TRBD2. In germline, CDR1 is SGHAT, CDR2 FQNNGV. This CDR3 has 16 amino acids. V was clipped by 5 bases and J by 6 bases; unmatched bases: 13. DNA of the CDR3: TGTGCCAGCAGCACCGGGACTAGGAGGGGGGCGGATACGCAGTATTTT. Protein sequence: CASSTGTRRGADTQYF.

The rearrangement uses TRBV11-3 and TRBJ2-2; 11 bases line up with TRBD1. This CDR3 contains 16 residues. The junction had 7 bases not matched to a gene; V was cut back by 5 bases and J by 5 bases. The germline V gene encodes CDR1 SGHNT and CDR2 YENEEA. In DNA form, the CDR3 reads TGTGCCAGCAGCCGAGGACAGGGGGCCGGAACCGGGGAGCTGTTTTTT. This translates into CASSRGQGAGTGELFF.

This rearrangement joins TRBV5-1 to TRBJ1-6; D call uncertain. The CDR3 sequence is 12 residues long. The germline V gene encodes CDR1 SGHRS and CDR2 YFSETQ. Trimming stripped 4 bases from V and 7 bases from J, with 6 bases between. DNA for the CDR3: TGCGCCAGCAGCCAAGAAAATTCACCCCTCCACTTT. It is translated as CASSQENSPLHF.